This TCR beta chain was retrieved from a study of cytomegalovirus exposure and HLA in healthy donors. Findings and limits, study-wide: Associated with cytomegalovirus, according to the listing, were 150 to 200 TCR beta chains. The classifier, whose performance was assessed in both the original and validation cohorts, reportedly diagnosed cytomegalovirus status with high specificity and sensitivity.

There are 14 residues in the CDR3. V lost 4 bases and J 5 bases, leaving 14 bases between the germline ends. Germline assignment: CDR1 SGHTA and CDR2 FQGNSA. Remarks on this clone: What it binds is unknown.

Primers included in the PCR were 60 Vbeta and 13 Jbeta primers. This table comes from immunoSEQ multiplex PCR, and its TCRdb copy is limited to in-frame clones, with some not included. In the table there are roughly 180,000 clones, 75% to 85% of which are singletons. The sequencing sample was made of PBMCs. This clonotype was obtained from a man aged 18 to 29 in good health and CMV-seronegative. The V call is TRBV7-2, the J call TRBJ2-5, with D tentatively TRBD2 (6 bases). The CDR3 protein is CASSWGEAGETQYF. The CDR3 DNA reads as TGTGCCAGCAGCTGGGGGGAGGCGGGGGAGACCCAGTACTTC.